The next 12 T cell receptor beta chains were all read from a single sample in a study of beta chain features in type 1 diabetes. The sequenced template was cDNA made from the entire isolated RNA. Generated by immunoSEQ multiplex PCR, the TCRdb table keeps only in-frame clones and is missing some. The table shows about 140,000 clones, with roughly 10% occurring only once. The material sequenced was central memory CD4+ T cells from blood. Receptor source: a woman aged 40 to 50 in good health.

A few counts support this clone. At the DNA level, this CDR3 is encoded by other sequences in the same sample as well. The genes are TRBV4-1 and TRBJ2-5; 10 bases are shared with TRBD1. V lost 3 bases, J lost 1 base, and 5 bases stayed unmatched. The CDR3 extends over 16 amino acids. The germline V gene has CDR1 MGHRA and CDR2 YSYEKL. The CDR3: CASSQEGQGRQETQYF. In nucleotides, the CDR3 is TGCGCCAGCAGCCAGGAGGGACAGGGGCGCCAAGAGACCCAGTACTTC.

This clone has ten or more counts. The V call is TRBV7-9, the J call TRBJ2-2, with D possibly TRBD1 on 5 matching bases. Germline V CDR1 and CDR2: SEHNR, FQNEAQ (reference sequence). The CDR3 extends over 17 amino acids. Trimming shortened V by 5 bases and J by 0 bases, and 16 bases separated the two germline ends. CDR3 in amino acids: CASSPALTGANTGELFF. CDR3 bases: TGTGCCAGCAGCCCCGCATTAACAGGCGCGAACACCGGGGAGCTGTTTTTT.

This clone occurred a few times. The chain recombines TRBV19 with TRBJ2-1, with D possibly being TRBD1 (5 bases). With 7 bases removed from V and 8 bases from J, the gap between germline ends came to 12 bases. The V gene's germline CDR1 is LNHDA and CDR2 SQIVND (reference sequence). The CDR3 has 12 residues. This chain's CDR3 is CASNKGLDEQFF. CDR3 sequence (DNA): TGTGCCAGTAACAAGGGGTTAGATGAGCAGTTCTTC. The full variable domain, rest sourced from reference TRBV19 and TRBJ2-1, is DGGITQSPKYLFRKEGQNVTLSCEQNLNHDAMYWYRQDPGQGLRLIYYSQIVNDFQKGDIAEGYSVSREKKESFPLTVTSAQKNPTAFYLCASNKGLDEQFFGPGTRLTVL.

There are a few counts of this clone. The chain uses TRBV2 and TRBJ1-1; 7 positions match TRBD1. V lost 9 bases, J lost 0 bases, and 4 bases stayed unmatched. Germline values: CDR1 SNHLY, CDR2 FYNNEI. The CDR3 is 13 residues long. The CDR3 DNA sequence: TGTGCCAGTGGACAGGATATGAACACTGAAGCTTTCTTT. The encoded protein is CASGQDMNTEAFF.

This clone came up a few times. The chain joins TRBV7-6 to TRBJ1-3, with 7 positions matching TRBD1. CDR3 length: 18 residues. Germline CDR1 reads SGHVS; CDR2 reads FNYEAQ. The junction had 14 bases not matched to a gene; V was cut back by 5 bases and J by 1 base. The CDR3 spells CASSAGTVYQLSGNTIYF. In DNA form, the CDR3 reads TGTGCCAGCAGCGCCGGGACAGTGTACCAGCTTTCTGGAAACACCATATATTTT.

This clone was observed at least ten times. This chain uses TRBV5-4 with TRBJ2-1; TRBD2 agrees at 12 bases. This CDR3 region has 14 residues. V lost 9 bases to trimming and J lost 9 bases; unmatched junction nucleotides: 10. Germline lookup yields CDR1 SGHNT and CDR2 YYREEE (reference sequence). The CDR3 DNA sequence: TGTGCCACCCAAGCTAGCGGGGGGGCCACTGAGCAGTTCTTC. It encodes CATQASGGATEQFF.

This clone was counted between two and nine times. The chain links TRBV10-3 to TRBJ1-5; perhaps TRBD1 as D (5 bases). Germline V gene lookup returns CDR1 ENHRY and CDR2 SYGVKD. Trimming cost V 4 bases and J 3 bases, with 16 bases left between them. This CDR3 comprises 16 residues. CDR3 residues: CAISVLGGFNNQPQHF. The CDR3 DNA reads as TGTGCCATCAGTGTTTTGGGGGGTTTCAACAATCAGCCCCAGCATTTT.

This clone was observed a handful of times. This sequence joins TRBV20-1 and TRBJ2-7; D gene uncertain. Trimming removed 1 base at V and 6 bases at J, with 7 bases between. The CDR3 sequence is 11 residues long. Per germline, CDR1 DFQATT and CDR2 SNEGSKA (reference sequence). This CDR3 is CSARGQIEQYF. CDR3 nucleotide sequence: TGCAGTGCTAGAGGCCAGATCGAGCAGTACTTC.

The chain employs TRBV5-1 and TRBJ2-1; D might be TRBD1 (6 bases). Deletions cut 4 bases from V and 5 bases from J, with 10 bases between. CDR1 is SGHRS, CDR2 YFSETQ, per germline. The CDR3 consists of 13 residues. The CDR3 DNA follows: TGCGCCAGCAGCAAAACAGGGCACAATGAGCAGTTCTTC. Amino acid sequence: CASSKTGHNEQFF.

CDR3 DNA: TGTGCCAGTAGTAGGGGTGTAATGGGGACAGCGAAAGCTTTCTTT. This translates into CASSRGVMGTAKAFF. The chain carries TRBV19 and TRBJ1-1, with 7 bases fitting TRBD1. The germline V gene encodes CDR1 LNHDA and CDR2 SQIVND (reference sequence). There are 15 residues in the CDR3. J gave up 9 bases and V 4 bases, and 14 bases lay outside the gene matches.

This clone showed up just a few times. The V and J genes are TRBV5-5 and TRBJ1-5; perhaps TRBD1 as D (5 bases). The V end was cut by 1 base, the J end by 0 bases, with 11 bases between. Germline V gene sequence: CDR1 SGHKS, CDR2 YYEKEE (reference sequence). This CDR3 contains 16 residues. This CDR3 is CASSLLGGDSNQPQHF. In DNA, the CDR3 is TGTGCCAGCAGCTTGCTGGGGGGGGATAGCAATCAGCCCCAGCATTTT.

Regarding this clone: Within the sample, other DNA sequences also encode this same CDR3. The chain has TRBV2 and TRBJ1-6; TRBD1 agrees at 8 bases. This CDR3 region has 16 residues. CDR1 and CDR2 (germline): SNHLY, FYNNEI. Trimming at V came to 4 bases and at J to 13 bases, leaving 15 bases not matched to a gene. The CDR3 bases are TGTGCCAGCAGTGTCCCGGCAGGGGGCGCGGTGGCCCCCCTCCACTTT. Protein sequence: CASSVPAGGAVAPLHF.